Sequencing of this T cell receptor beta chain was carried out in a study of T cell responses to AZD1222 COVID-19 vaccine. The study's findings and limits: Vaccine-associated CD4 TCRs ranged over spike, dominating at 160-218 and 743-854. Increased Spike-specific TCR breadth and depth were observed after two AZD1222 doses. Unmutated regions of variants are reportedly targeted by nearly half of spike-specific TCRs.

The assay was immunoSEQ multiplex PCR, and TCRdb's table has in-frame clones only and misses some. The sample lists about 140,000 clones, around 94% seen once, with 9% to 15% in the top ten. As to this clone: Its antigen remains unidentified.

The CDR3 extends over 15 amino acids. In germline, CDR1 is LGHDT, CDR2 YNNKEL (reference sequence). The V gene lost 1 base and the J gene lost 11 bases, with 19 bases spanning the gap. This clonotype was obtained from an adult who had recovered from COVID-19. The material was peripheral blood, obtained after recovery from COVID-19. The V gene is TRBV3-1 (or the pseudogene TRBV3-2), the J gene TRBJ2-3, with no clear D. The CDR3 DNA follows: TGTGCCAGCAGCCAAGGGTCGGCAGGTCGGGTGGGGCAGTATTTT. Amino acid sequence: CASSQGSAGRVGQYF.